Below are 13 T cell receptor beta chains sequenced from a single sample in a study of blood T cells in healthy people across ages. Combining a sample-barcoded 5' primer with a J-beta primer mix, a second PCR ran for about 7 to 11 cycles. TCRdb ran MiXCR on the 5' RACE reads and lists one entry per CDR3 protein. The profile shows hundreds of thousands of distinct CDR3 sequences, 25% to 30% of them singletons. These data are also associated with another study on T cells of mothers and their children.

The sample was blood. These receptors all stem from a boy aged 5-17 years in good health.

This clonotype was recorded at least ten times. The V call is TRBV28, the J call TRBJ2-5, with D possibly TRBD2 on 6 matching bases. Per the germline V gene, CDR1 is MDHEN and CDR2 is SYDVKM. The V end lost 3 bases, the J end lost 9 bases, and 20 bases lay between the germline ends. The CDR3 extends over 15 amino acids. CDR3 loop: CASSLVQRVSAAQYF. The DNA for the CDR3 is TGTGCCAGCAGTTTGGTCCAGCGGGTCTCAGCGGCCCAGTACTTC. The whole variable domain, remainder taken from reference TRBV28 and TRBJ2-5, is DVKVTQSSRYLVKRTGEKVFLECVQDMDHENMFWYRQDPGLGLRLIYFSYDVKMKEKGDIPEGYSVSREKKERFSLILESASTNQTSMYLCASSLVQRVSAAQYFGPGTRLLVL.

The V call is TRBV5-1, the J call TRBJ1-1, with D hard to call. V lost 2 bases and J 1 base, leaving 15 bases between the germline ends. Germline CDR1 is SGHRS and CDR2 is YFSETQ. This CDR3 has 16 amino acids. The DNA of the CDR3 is TGCGCCAGCAGCTTTCGTAGGGTTGTGGGGAACACTGAAGCTTTCTTT. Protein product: CASSFRRVVGNTEAFF.

The CDR3 coding sequence is TGTGCCAGCAGCGTCAGGACAGGGCTGAATGAGCAGTTCTTC. Encoded protein: CASSVRTGLNEQFF. J is TRBJ2-1 and V is TRBV9, with 8 bases identical to TRBD1. Germline CDR1 and CDR2: SGDLS and YYNGEE. The ends lost 2 bases at V and 7 bases at J; junction bases unmatched: 5. The CDR3 loop spans 14 amino acids.

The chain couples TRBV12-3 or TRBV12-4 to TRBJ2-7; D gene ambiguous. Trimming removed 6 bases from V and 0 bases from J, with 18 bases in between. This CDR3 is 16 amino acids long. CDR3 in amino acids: CASRAPGRIGSYEQYF. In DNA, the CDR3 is TGTGCCAGCAGAGCCCCTGGCAGGATCGGCTCCTACGAGCAGTACTTC.

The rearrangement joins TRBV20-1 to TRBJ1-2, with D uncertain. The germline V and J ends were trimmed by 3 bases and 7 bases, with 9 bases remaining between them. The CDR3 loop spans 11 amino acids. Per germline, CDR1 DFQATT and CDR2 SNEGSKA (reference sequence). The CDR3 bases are TGCAGTGCTAGCTTTGGGAGTGGCTACACCTTC. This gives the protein CSASFGSGYTF.

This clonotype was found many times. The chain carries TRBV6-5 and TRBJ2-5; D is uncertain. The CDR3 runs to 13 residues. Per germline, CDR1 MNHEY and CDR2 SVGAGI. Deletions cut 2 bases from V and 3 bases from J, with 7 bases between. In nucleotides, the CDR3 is TGTGCCAGCAGTTACGACACCAAAGAGACCCAGTACTTC. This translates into CASSYDTKETQYF.

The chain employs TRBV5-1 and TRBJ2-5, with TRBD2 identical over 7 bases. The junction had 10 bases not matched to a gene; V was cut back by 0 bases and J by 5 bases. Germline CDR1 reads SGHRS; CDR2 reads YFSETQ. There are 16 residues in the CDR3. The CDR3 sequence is CASSLAPGGSRETQYF. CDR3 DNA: TGCGCCAGCAGCTTGGCCCCGGGGGGAAGTAGGGAGACCCAGTACTTC.

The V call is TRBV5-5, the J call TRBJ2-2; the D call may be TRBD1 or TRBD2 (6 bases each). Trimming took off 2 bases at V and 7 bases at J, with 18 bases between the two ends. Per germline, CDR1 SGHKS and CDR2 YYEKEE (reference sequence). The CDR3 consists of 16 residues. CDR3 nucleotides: TGTGCCAGCAGCTTACGGCAGGGGCGGGGAAACGGGGAGCTGTTTTTT. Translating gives CASSLRQGRGNGELFF.

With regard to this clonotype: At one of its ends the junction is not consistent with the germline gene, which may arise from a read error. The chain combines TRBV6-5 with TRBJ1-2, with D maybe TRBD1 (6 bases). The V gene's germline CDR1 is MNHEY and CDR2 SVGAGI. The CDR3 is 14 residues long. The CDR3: CASSRDTGSHGYTF. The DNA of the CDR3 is TGTGCCAGCAGCCGAGATACAGGGTCCCATGGTTACACCTTC.

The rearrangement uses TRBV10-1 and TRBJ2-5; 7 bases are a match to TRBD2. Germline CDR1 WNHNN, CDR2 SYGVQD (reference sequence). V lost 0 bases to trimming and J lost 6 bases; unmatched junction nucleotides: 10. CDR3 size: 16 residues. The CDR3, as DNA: TGCGCCAGCAGTGAGTCTCACGAGAGCGGGATGAAGACCCAGTACTTC. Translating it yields CASSESHESGMKTQYF.

The CDR3 nucleotides are TGTGCCAGCAGCCAGGCGGACAGGGGAGATCAGCCCCAGCATTTT. Protein sequence: CASSQADRGDQPQHF. The rearrangement links TRBV4-2 to TRBJ1-5; 9 positions agree with TRBD1. Germline CDR1 and CDR2: LGHNA and YNFKEQ. The CDR3 runs 15 residues. The V and J ends lost 3 bases and 5 bases, in that order; junction bases with no gene match: 5.

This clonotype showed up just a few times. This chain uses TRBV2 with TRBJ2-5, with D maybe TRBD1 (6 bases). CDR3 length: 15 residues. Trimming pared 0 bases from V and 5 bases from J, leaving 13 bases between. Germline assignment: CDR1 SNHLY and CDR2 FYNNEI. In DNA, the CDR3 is TGTGCCAGCAGTGAAGCGCGGCAGGGGACGGAGACCCAGTACTTC. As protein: CASSEARQGTETQYF.

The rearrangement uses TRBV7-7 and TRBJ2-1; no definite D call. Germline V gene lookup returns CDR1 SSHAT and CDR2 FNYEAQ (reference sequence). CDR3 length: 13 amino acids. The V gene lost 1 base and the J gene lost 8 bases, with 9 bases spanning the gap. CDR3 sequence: CASSLESSDEQFF. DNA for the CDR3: TGTGCCAGCAGCTTAGAGTCCTCCGATGAGCAGTTCTTC.